These 5 T cell receptor beta chains share one sample of origin, sequenced in a study of CD8 T cells in Susac syndrome. The RNA input was roughly 0.45 to 1 ug, and it was reverse transcribed with random hexamers. TCRdb used MiXCR to reprocess the immunoSEQ multiplex PCR reads, holding one entry per CDR3 protein. The sample holds around 220,000 distinct CDR3 sequences; around 90% are singletons and the top ten take over 0.1%. Specimen: CD8+ T cells from PBMCs. These receptors were taken from a human donor with multiple sclerosis.

The chain combines TRBV15 with TRBJ2-2; TRBD2 aligns across 8 bases. The CDR3 extends over 18 amino acids. The V and J ends lost 2 bases and 6 bases, in that order; junction bases with no gene match: 14. Germline CDR1 reads LNHNV; CDR2 reads YYDKDF (reference sequence). This chain's CDR3 is CATSRFAPPAGEAGELFF. The CDR3 DNA reads as TGTGCCACCAGCAGATTCGCTCCCCCAGCGGGAGAGGCCGGGGAGCTGTTTTTT.

V and J are TRBV30 and TRBJ1-1; possibly TRBD1 for D (5 bases). V lost 0 bases and J 7 bases, leaving 9 bases between the germline ends. Germline CDR1 is GTSNPN and CDR2 is SVGIG (reference sequence). The CDR3 extends over 12 amino acids. This chain's CDR3 is CAWSVVGVEAFF. In DNA form, the CDR3 reads TGTGCCTGGAGTGTAGTAGGGGTTGAAGCTTTCTTT.

This chain links TRBV19 with TRBJ2-1, with D hard to call. V lost 2 bases and J lost 6, with 14 bases in between. The germline gives CDR1 LNHDA, CDR2 SQIVND (reference sequence). The CDR3 is 15 amino acids. The CDR3 nucleotides read TGTGCCAGTAGTATATTGAGAACAACTACCAATGAGCAGTTCTTC. Encoded protein: CASSILRTTTNEQFF.

This chain joins TRBV9 and TRBJ2-2, with TRBD1 identical over 10 bases. Trimming cost V 4 bases and J 5 bases; bases outside gene matches: 8. CDR1 is SGDLS, CDR2 YYNGEE, per germline. There are 16 residues in the CDR3. The CDR3 nucleotides are TGTGCCAGCAGCCCCCCGGACAGGGGGGGTACCGGGGAGCTGTTTTTT. It codes for CASSPPDRGGTGELFF.

This clonotype was observed a single time. V and J are TRBV5-6 and TRBJ2-5, with a tentative D call TRBD2 (5 bases). The V gene's germline CDR1 is SGHDT and CDR2 YYEEEE. The CDR3 spans 16 residues. V gave up 2 bases and J gave up 1 base, with 15 bases separating them. The CDR3: CASSLARRGTQETQYF. The CDR3 nucleotides read TGTGCCAGCAGCTTAGCTAGACGGGGTACCCAAGAGACCCAGTACTTC.